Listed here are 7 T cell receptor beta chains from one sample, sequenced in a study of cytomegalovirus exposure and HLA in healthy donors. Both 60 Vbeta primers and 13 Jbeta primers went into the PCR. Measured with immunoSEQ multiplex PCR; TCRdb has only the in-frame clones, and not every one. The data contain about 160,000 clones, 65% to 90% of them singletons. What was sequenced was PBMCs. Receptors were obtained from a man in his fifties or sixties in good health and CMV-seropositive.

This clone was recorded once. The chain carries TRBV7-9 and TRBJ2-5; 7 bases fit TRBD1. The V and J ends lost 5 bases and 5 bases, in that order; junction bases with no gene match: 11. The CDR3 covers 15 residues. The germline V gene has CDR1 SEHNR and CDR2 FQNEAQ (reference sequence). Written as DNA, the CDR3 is TGTGCCAGCAGCGAAAGAGGGACAGTCCGGGAGACCCAGTACTTC. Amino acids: CASSERGTVRETQYF.

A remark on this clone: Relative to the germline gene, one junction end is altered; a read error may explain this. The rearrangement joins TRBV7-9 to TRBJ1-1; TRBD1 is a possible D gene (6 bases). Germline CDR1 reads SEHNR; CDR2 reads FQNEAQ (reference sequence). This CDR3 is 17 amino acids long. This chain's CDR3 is CSSSLFQGRRGGAEAFF. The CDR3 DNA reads TGTTCCAGCAGCTTATTTCAGGGGAGGCGGGGGGGGGCTGAAGCTTTCTTT.

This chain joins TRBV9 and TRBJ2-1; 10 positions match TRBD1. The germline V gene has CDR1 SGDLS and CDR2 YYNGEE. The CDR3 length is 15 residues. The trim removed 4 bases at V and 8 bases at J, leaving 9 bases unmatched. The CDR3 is CASSLPLGTGDEQFF. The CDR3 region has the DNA TGTGCCAGCAGCCTCCCCCTAGGGACAGGGGATGAGCAGTTCTTC.

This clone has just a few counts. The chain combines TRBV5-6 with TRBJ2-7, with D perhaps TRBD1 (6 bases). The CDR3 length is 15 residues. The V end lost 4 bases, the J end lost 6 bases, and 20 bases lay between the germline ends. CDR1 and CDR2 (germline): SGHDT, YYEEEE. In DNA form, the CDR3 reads TGTGCCAGCAGCCCAGAACAGGGAGTGCCACGCGAGCAGTACTTC. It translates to CASSPEQGVPREQYF.

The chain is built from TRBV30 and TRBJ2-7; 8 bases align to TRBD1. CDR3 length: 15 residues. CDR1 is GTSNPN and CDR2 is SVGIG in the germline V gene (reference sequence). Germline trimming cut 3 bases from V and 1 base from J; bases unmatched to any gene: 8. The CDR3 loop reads CAWSPTGAVSYEQYF. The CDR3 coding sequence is TGTGCCTGGAGCCCGACAGGGGCGGTGTCCTACGAGCAGTACTTC.

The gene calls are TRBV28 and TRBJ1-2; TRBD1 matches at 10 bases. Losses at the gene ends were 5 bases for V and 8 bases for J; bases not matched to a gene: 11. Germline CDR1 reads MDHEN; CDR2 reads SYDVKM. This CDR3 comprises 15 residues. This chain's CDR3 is CASSVPGQGMGGYTF. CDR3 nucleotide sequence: TGTGCCAGCAGTGTGCCGGGACAGGGGATGGGAGGCTACACCTTC.

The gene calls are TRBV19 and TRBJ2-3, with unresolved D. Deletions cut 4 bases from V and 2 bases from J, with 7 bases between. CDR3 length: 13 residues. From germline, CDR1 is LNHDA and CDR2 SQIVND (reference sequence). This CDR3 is CASSTTLTDTQYF. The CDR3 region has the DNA TGTGCCAGTAGTACGACACTCACAGATACGCAGTATTTT.